The 21 T cell receptor beta chains presented below share a single source sample, sequenced in a study of CD8 T cells in Susac syndrome. Reverse transcription of roughly 0.5 to 1 ug RNA was carried out with random hexamers. Via MiXCR, TCRdb re-called the immunoSEQ multiplex PCR reads, giving one row per CDR3 protein. The table shows under 85,000 distinct CDR3 sequences, with 94% occurring only once. Input material: CD8+ T cells from PBMCs. The receptor set was obtained from a human donor with Susac syndrome.

As for this clonotype: The junction differs from germline at one of its ends, possibly a read error. This rearrangement joins TRBV24-1 to TRBJ1-5; maybe TRBD1 (6 bases). This CDR3 spans 17 amino acids. Germline V lookup: CDR1 KGHDR, CDR2 SFDVKD. The CDR3 is CATSDVDSVLSNQPQLF. CDR3 DNA sequence: TGTGCCACCAGTGATGTGGACAGTGTACTTAGCAATCAGCCCCAGCTTTTT.

CDR3: CASSYGRVFF. Written as DNA, the CDR3 is TGTGCCAGCAGTTACGGCAGGGTCTTCTTC. The genes are TRBV6-2 or TRBV6-3 and TRBJ2-1; maybe TRBD1 (5 bases). The CDR3 runs to 10 residues. Germline assignment: CDR1 MNHEY and CDR2 SVGEGT. V gave up 2 bases and J gave up 16 bases, with 9 bases separating them.

The J gene is TRBJ2-7, the V gene TRBV25-1; no firm D call. The CDR3 runs to 14 residues. V gave up 1 base and J gave up 3 bases, with 10 bases separating them. CDR1 is MGHDK, CDR2 SYGVNS, per germline. In nucleotides, the CDR3 is TGTGCCAGCAGTGAATTAAGCTCGGGCTACGAGCAGTACTTC. Its translation: CASSELSSGYEQYF.

V is TRBV28 and J is TRBJ2-7; tentative D call: TRBD1 (6 bases). This CDR3 comprises 16 residues. Germline V lookup: CDR1 MDHEN, CDR2 SYDVKM. V shed 4 bases and J shed 4 bases, with 20 bases lying between them. CDR3 DNA sequence: TGTGCCAGCAGTTCCCCCCTAAGGCAGAGGGGGTACGAGCAGTACTTC. This translates into CASSSPLRQRGYEQYF.

The rearrangement uses TRBV4-2 and TRBJ2-7; D gene unclear. The V gene lost 0 bases and the J gene lost 3 bases, with 12 bases spanning the gap. This CDR3 contains 15 residues. Germline loops: CDR1 LGHNA, CDR2 YNFKEQ. CDR3: CASSQDLAVGYEQYF. CDR3 sequence (DNA): TGTGCCAGCAGCCAAGATCTGGCAGTCGGCTACGAGCAGTACTTC.

The genes are TRBV20-1 and TRBJ1-5; TRBD1 aligns across 7 bases. Looked up from germline, CDR1 is DFQATT and CDR2 is SNEGSKA (reference sequence). V gave up 3 bases and J gave up 0 bases; unmatched junction bases: 5. The CDR3 extends over 15 amino acids. CDR3: CSASTGAYSNQPQHF. CDR3 coding DNA: TGCAGTGCTAGTACAGGGGCCTATAGCAATCAGCCCCAGCATTTT.

This chain joins TRBV20-1 and TRBJ2-1; tentatively, D is TRBD2 (5 bases). With 3 bases removed from V and 9 bases from J, the gap between germline ends came to 18 bases. Germline CDR1 is DFQATT and CDR2 is SNEGSKA (reference sequence). CDR3 length: 14 residues. CDR3 nucleotides: TGCAGTGCTAGGGTGGGTGGTGAAGGGAGTGAGCAGTTCTTC. This codes for CSARVGGEGSEQFF.

The V and J genes are TRBV7-2 and TRBJ2-3; D ambiguous. This CDR3 comprises 14 residues. The germline V gene encodes CDR1 SGHTA and CDR2 FQGNSA. V dropped 3 bases and J dropped 0 bases, with 7 bases sitting between them. CDR3 protein: CASSFELSTDTQYF. In DNA, the CDR3 is TGTGCCAGCAGCTTCGAGCTGAGCACAGATACGCAGTATTTT. The entire variable domain, with the rest obtained from reference TRBV7-2 and TRBJ2-3, is as follows: GAGVSQSPSNKVTEKGKDVELRCDPISGHTALYWYRQSLGQGLEFLIYFQGNSAPDKSGLPSDRFSAERTGGSVSTLTIQRTQQEDSAVYLCASSFELSTDTQYFGPGTRLTVL.

This chain joins TRBV12-3 or TRBV12-4 and TRBJ2-7; no firm D call. The length of the CDR3 is 13 residues. Trimming left V 1 base short and J 9 bases short, with 13 bases between. The CDR3 coding sequence is TGTGCCAGCAGTTTAGTTCATTACGAGCGGCAGTACTTC. It translates to CASSLVHYERQYF.

The chain is built from TRBV30 and TRBJ2-3, with D tentatively TRBD1 (5 bases). CDR3 length: 15 residues. Per germline, CDR1 GTSNPN and CDR2 SVGIG (reference sequence). Trimming took 2 bases from V and 0 from J, leaving 12 bases between them. CDR3 sequence (DNA): TGTGCCTGGAGTAAAGACAGTTTGAGCACAGATACGCAGTATTTT. It encodes CAWSKDSLSTDTQYF.

The chain uses TRBV19 and TRBJ1-3; 7 bases map to TRBD1. V dropped 3 bases and J dropped 3; count of bases not matched to a gene: 2. This CDR3 has 14 amino acids. In germline, CDR1 is LNHDA, CDR2 SQIVND (reference sequence). The CDR3 DNA is TGTGCCAGTAGTATCGGGACAGTTGGAAACACCATATATTTT. This sequence encodes CASSIGTVGNTIYF.

This chain uses TRBV28 with TRBJ1-2; D is unresolved. CDR1 and CDR2 (germline): MDHEN, SYDVKM. This CDR3 comprises 13 residues. Trimming left V 3 bases short and J 8 bases short, with 13 bases between. As DNA, the CDR3 is TGTGCCAGCAGTTTTTCCGTCAAGGCGGGCTACACCTTC. Encoded protein: CASSFSVKAGYTF.

This chain uses TRBV27 with TRBJ2-1; D is uncertain. Germline V gene data show CDR1 as MNHEY and CDR2 as SMNVEV (reference sequence). The V gene lost 5 bases and the J gene lost 2 bases, with 10 bases spanning the gap. The CDR3 totals 14 residues. The CDR3 sequence is CASSPPRTYNEQFF. The CDR3, as DNA: TGTGCCAGCAGTCCTCCCCGAACCTACAATGAGCAGTTCTTC.

The chain uses TRBV30 and TRBJ2-7; possible D gene TRBD2, 5 bases. This CDR3 is built from 13 residues. V was clipped by 1 base and J by 0 bases, with 7 bases between them. Germline V gene lookup returns CDR1 GTSNPN and CDR2 SVGIG (reference sequence). CDR3 region: CAWSAAASYEQYF. The CDR3, as DNA: TGTGCCTGGAGTGCAGCGGCCTCCTACGAGCAGTACTTC.

V gene TRBV5-1 combines with J gene TRBJ2-3, with D possibly TRBD1 on 6 matching bases. The V gene lost 0 bases and the J gene lost 2 bases, with 7 bases spanning the gap. Germline values: CDR1 SGHRS, CDR2 YFSETQ. This CDR3 is built from 14 residues. CDR3 sequence reads: CASSLDRVTDTQYF. The DNA for the CDR3 is TGCGCCAGCAGCTTGGACAGGGTCACAGATACGCAGTATTTT.

The rearrangement links TRBV20-1 to TRBJ2-7; D not certain. The CDR3 is 12 amino acids. CDR1 and CDR2 (germline): DFQATT, SNEGSKA (reference sequence). Trimming cost V 3 bases and J 3 bases, with 9 bases left between them. The CDR3 loop reads CSARDGDYEQYF. CDR3 sequence (DNA): TGCAGTGCTAGGGACGGAGACTACGAGCAGTACTTC.

The chain combines TRBV23-1 with TRBJ2-5, with D uncertain. TRBV23-1 is an ORF, with its function uncertain. CDR3 length: 13 amino acids. Trimming took off 1 base at V and 5 bases at J, with 8 bases between the two ends. The CDR3 reads CASSQWGGETQYF. CDR3 DNA sequence: TGCGCCAGCAGTCAATGGGGTGGGGAGACCCAGTACTTC.

This clonotype was detected only once. The rearrangement uses TRBV7-9 and TRBJ2-7, with a possible D match to TRBD2 (6 bases). Germline-derived CDR1 and CDR2 are SEHNR and FQNEAQ (reference sequence). The V and J ends lost 4 bases and 4 bases respectively, with 14 bases between them. This CDR3 contains 14 residues. This CDR3 reads CASSSGTGRYEQYF. The CDR3 coding sequence is TGTGCCAGCAGCTCGGGGACTGGAAGGTACGAGCAGTACTTC. Based on the CDR3 plus reference TRBV7-9 and TRBJ2-7, the full variable domain is DTGVSQNPRHKITKRGQNVTFRCDPISEHNRLYWYRQTLGQGPEFLTYFQNEAQLEKSRLLSDRFSAERPKGSFSTLEIQRTEQGDSAMYLCASSSGTGRYEQYFGPGTRLTVT.

V and J are TRBV6-6 and TRBJ1-6; no definite D call. V gave up 2 bases and J gave up 14 bases, with 4 bases separating them. Germline CDR1 is MNHNY and CDR2 is SVGAGI (reference sequence). The CDR3 is 10 amino acids. CDR3 sequence reads: CASSYQTLHF. In DNA, the CDR3 is TGTGCCAGCAGTTACCAAACCCTCCACTTT.

This clonotype came up once. This chain connects TRBV10-2 to TRBJ2-5, with TRBD1 matching 10 bases. CDR1 and CDR2 (germline): WSHSY, SAAADI. The ends lost 8 bases at V and 4 bases at J; junction bases unmatched: 7. CDR3 length equals 14 residues. CDR3 bases: TGCGCCAGCCTCACTGGACAGGGGGGAGAGACCCAGTACTTC. It codes for CASLTGQGGETQYF.

J is TRBJ2-7 and V is TRBV28, with D tentatively TRBD2 (5 bases). CDR1 is MDHEN, CDR2 SYDVKM, per germline. With 4 bases removed from V and 2 bases from J, the gap between germline ends came to 9 bases. This CDR3 contains 13 residues. CDR3 in DNA: TGTGCCAGCAGTTCACTAGGGCCCTACGAGCAGTACTTC. Translated: CASSSLGPYEQYF.